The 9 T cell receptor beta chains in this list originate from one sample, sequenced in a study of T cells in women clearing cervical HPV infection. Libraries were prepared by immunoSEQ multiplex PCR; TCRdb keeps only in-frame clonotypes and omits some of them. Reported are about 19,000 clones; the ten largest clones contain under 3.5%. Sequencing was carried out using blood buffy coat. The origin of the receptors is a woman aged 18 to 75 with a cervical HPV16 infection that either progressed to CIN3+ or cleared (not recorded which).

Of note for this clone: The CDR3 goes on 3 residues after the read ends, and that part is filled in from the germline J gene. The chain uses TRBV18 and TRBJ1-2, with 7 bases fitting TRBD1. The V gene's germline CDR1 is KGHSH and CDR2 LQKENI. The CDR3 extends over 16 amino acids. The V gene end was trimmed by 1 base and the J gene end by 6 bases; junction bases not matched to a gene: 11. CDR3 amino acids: CASSPQEGTETNGYTF. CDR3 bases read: TGTGCCAGCTCACCACAGGAGGGGACAGAAACAAATGGC.

The DNA read from the CDR3 is TGCGCCAGCAGCGAGGGACTAGCGCCAAATGAG. It translates to CASSEGLAPNE. The CDR3 reads in full as CASSEGLAPNEQFF. The chain joins TRBV5-1 to TRBJ2-1; the match to TRBD2 covers 10 bases. The missing CDR3 end, 3 residues past where the read stops, is filled in from the germline J gene. Looked up from germline, CDR1 is SGHRS and CDR2 is YFSETQ. The CDR3 is 14 residues long. With 4 bases clipped from V and 7 bases from J, the junction kept 5 bases outside the gene matches.

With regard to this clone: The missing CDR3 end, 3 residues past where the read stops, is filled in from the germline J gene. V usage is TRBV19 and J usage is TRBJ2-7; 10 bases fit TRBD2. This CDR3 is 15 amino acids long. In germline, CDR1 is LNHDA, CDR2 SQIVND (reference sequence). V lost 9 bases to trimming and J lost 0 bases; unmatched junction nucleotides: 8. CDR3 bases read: TGTGCCAGCCGGACTAGCGGAATTAGCTCCTACGAG. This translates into CASRTSGISSYE. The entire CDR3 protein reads CASRTSGISSYEQYF.

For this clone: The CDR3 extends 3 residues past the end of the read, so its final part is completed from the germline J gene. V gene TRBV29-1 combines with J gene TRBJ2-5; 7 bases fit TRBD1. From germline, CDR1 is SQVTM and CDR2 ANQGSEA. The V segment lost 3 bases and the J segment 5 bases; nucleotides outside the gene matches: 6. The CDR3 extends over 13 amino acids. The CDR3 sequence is CSVDGTQGETQYF. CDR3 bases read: TGCAGCGTTGATGGTACACAGGGGGAGACC.

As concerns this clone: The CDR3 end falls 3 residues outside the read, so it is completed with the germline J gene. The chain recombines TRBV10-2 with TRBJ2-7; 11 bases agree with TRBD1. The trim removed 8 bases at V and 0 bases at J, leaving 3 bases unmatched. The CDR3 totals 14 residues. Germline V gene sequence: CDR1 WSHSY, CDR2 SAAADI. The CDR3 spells CASGGTGGSYEQYF. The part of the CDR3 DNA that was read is TGCGCCAGCGGGGGGACAGGGGGCTCCTACGAG.

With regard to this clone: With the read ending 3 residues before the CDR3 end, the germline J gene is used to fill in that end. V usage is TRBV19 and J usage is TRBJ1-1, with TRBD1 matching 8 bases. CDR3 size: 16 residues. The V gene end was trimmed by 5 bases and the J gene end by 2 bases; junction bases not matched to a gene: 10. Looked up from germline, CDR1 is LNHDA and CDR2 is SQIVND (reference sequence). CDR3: CASSLLGGQGNTEAFF. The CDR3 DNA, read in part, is TGTGCCAGTAGTCTTTTGGGTGGACAGGGAAACACTGAA.

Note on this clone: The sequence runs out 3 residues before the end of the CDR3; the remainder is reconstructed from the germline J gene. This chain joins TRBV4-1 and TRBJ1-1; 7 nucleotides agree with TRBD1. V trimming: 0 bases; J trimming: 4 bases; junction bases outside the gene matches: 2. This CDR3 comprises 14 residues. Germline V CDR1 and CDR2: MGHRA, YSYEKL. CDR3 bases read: TGCGCCAGCAGCCAAGATAGGGGGCTCACTGAA. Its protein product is CASSQDRGLTE. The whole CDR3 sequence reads CASSQDRGLTEAFF.

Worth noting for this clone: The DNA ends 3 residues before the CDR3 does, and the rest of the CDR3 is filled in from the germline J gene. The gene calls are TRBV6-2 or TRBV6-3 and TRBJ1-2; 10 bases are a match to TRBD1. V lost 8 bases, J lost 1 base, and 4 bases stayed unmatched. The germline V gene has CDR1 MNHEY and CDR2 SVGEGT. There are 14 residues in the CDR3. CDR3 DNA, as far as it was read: TGTGCCAGCGGCAGGACAGGGGGTAACTATGGC. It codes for CASGRTGGNYG. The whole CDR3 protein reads CASGRTGGNYGYTF.

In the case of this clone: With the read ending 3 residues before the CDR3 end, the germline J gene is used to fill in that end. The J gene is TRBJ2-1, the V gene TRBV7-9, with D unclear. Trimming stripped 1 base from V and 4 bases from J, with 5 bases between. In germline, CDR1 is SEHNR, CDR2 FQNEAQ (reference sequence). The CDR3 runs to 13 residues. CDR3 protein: CASSLGTYNEQFF. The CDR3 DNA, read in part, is TGTGCCAGCAGCTTAGGCACATACAATGAG.